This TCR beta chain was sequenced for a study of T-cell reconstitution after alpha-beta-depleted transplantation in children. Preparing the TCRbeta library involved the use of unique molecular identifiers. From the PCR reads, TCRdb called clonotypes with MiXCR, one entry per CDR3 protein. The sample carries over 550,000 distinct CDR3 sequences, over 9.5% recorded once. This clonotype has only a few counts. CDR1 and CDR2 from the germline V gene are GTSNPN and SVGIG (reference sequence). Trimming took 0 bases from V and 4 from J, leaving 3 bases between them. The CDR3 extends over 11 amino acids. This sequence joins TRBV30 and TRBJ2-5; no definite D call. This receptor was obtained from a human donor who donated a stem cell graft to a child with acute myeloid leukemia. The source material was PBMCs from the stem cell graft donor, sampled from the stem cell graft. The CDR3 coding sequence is TGTGCCTGGAGTGTAGTAGAGACCCAGTACTTC. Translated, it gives CAWSVVETQYF.